This entry lists 21 T cell receptor beta chains sequenced from one sample in a study of Tregs in tolerant kidney transplant recipients. Assay: immunoSEQ multiplex PCR; the TCRdb copy retains only in-frame clones and omits some. The sample has approximately 31,000 clones; the top ten hold roughly 7.1%. The input for sequencing was CD8+ T cells from blood, taken before the transplant. All receptors come from a human donor who received a combined kidney and bone marrow transplant.

About this clone itself: The read is 3 residues too short to cover the CDR3 end, so that end is filled in from the germline J gene. The rearrangement uses TRBV6-1 and TRBJ1-4; TRBD1 might be the D (6 bases). The V end lost 3 bases, the J end lost 7 bases, and 12 bases lay between the germline ends. The length of the CDR3 is 14 residues. Germline V gives CDR1 MNHNS, CDR2 SASEGT. The sequenced part of the CDR3 DNA is TGTGCCAGCAGTGATAGGGGGATTTTTGAAAAA. Its translation is CASSDRGIFEK. The entire CDR3 protein reads CASSDRGIFEKLFF.

Points on this clone: The observed sequence ends 3 residues before the CDR3 terminus, with the missing tail filled in from the germline J gene. V usage is TRBV19 and J usage is TRBJ2-7; maybe TRBD2 (6 bases). From germline, CDR1 is LNHDA and CDR2 SQIVND (reference sequence). Trimming removed 6 bases at V and 2 bases at J, with 14 bases between. The CDR3 is 14 residues long. The part of the CDR3 DNA that was read is TGTGCCAGTAGCCCGACCGGCGGGGCCTACGAG. Encoded protein: CASSPTGGAYE. The whole CDR3 reads CASSPTGGAYEQYF.

Comments on this clone: The sequenced fragment ends 3 residues before the CDR3 boundary, so the rest is inferred from the germline J gene. The V gene is TRBV14, the J gene TRBJ2-1, with a weak D call TRBD1 (6 bases). The V gene's germline CDR1 is SGHDN and CDR2 FVKESK. CDR3 size: 16 residues. Trimming stripped 4 bases from V and 0 bases from J, with 13 bases between. Here the CDR3 reads CASSRGTTYSYNEQFF. CDR3 DNA, as far as it was read: TGTGCCAGCAGCCGGGGGACAACCTACTCCTACAATGAG.

As regards this clone: Read sequence stops 3 residues before the CDR3 end, and the germline J gene provides the missing end. The rearrangement links TRBV7-8 to TRBJ2-7; D ambiguous. V lost 2 bases to trimming and J lost 1 base, with 12 bases between them. This CDR3 is built from 15 residues. Germline V gene sequence: CDR1 SGHVS, CDR2 FQNEAQ. The sequenced part of the CDR3 DNA is TGTGCCAGCAGCTTATTAGCCGTAGCTTCCTACGAG. Its protein product is CASSLLAVASYE. In full, the CDR3 reads CASSLLAVASYEQYF.

The CDR3 reads CAISGGNQPQHF. Incomplete CDR3 DNA: TGTGCCATCTCGGGGGGCAATCAGCCC. The V gene is TRBV10-3, the J gene TRBJ1-5, with a tentative D call TRBD1 (5 bases). The missing CDR3 end, 3 residues past where the read stops, is filled in from the germline J gene. Germline CDR1 reads ENHRY; CDR2 reads SYGVKD. The CDR3 is made up of 12 amino acids. Trimming cost V 8 bases and J 2 bases, with 7 bases left between them.

Notes on this clone: The DNA ends 3 residues before the CDR3 does, and the rest of the CDR3 is filled in from the germline J gene. This chain uses TRBV19 with TRBJ1-1, with D possibly matching TRBD1 (5 bases). The CDR3 loop spans 15 amino acids. V was trimmed by 1 base and J by 5 bases, leaving 14 bases between them. The germline V gene encodes CDR1 LNHDA and CDR2 SQIVND (reference sequence). CDR3 region: CASSIGAGESTEAFF. The CDR3 bases that were read are TGTGCCAGTAGTATAGGGGCGGGGGAAAGTACTGAA. Filled out from reference TRBV19 and TRBJ1-1, the complete variable domain reads DGGITQSPKYLFRKEGQNVTLSCEQNLNHDAMYWYRQDPGQGLRLIYYSQIVNDFQKGDIAEGYSVSREKKESFPLTVTSAQKNPTAFYLCASSIGAGESTEAFFGQGTRLTVV.

For this clone: The read is 3 residues too short to cover the CDR3 end, so that end is filled in from the germline J gene. The rearrangement joins TRBV2 to TRBJ2-7; the D gene is possibly TRBD1 (6 bases). The V gene lost 8 bases and the J gene lost 5 bases, with 13 bases spanning the gap. The CDR3 covers 12 residues. CDR1 SNHLY and CDR2 FYNNEI come from the germline V gene. The CDR3 sequence is CASHRVWNEQYF. The part of the CDR3 DNA that was read is TGTGCCAGCCACAGGGTTTGGAACGAG.

Worth noting for this clone: The CDR3 end falls 3 residues outside the read, so it is completed with the germline J gene. V usage is TRBV7-9 and J usage is TRBJ1-1; D unclear. The CDR3 runs 11 residues. V lost 8 bases to trimming and J lost 6 bases, with 10 bases between them. Germline CDR1 reads SEHNR; CDR2 reads FQNEAQ (reference sequence). CDR3 loop: CASALLAEAFF. Incomplete CDR3 DNA: TGTGCCAGCGCTTTACTCGCTGAA.

On this clone itself: Read sequence stops 3 residues before the CDR3 end, and the germline J gene provides the missing end. This chain connects TRBV19 to TRBJ2-7, with 9 bases matching TRBD2. The V segment lost 1 base and the J segment 1 base; nucleotides outside the gene matches: 2. In germline, CDR1 is LNHDA, CDR2 SQIVND (reference sequence). The CDR3 sequence is 15 residues long. The CDR3: CASSIVLAGSYEQYF. Partial CDR3 DNA: TGTGCCAGTAGTATAGTACTAGCGGGTTCCTACGAG.

Concerning this clone itself: The read ends 3 residues early relative to the CDR3; the germline J gene fills the gap. This chain links TRBV5-5 with TRBJ1-2; unclear D gene. CDR3 size: 12 residues. Deletions cut 2 bases from V and 3 bases from J, with 5 bases between. The germline V gene has CDR1 SGHKS and CDR2 YYEKEE (reference sequence). Partial CDR3 DNA: TGTGCCAGCAGCTTCGGGGACTATGGC. It encodes CASSFGDYG. The whole CDR3 reads CASSFGDYGYTF.

As regards this clone: Coverage ceases 3 residues before the CDR3 finishes, and the germline J gene fills in the end. This chain connects TRBV7-9 to TRBJ1-1, with unresolved D. The CDR3 covers 14 residues. V was shortened by 10 bases and J by 1 base, with 16 bases between the two germline ends. CDR1 SEHNR and CDR2 FQNEAQ come from the germline V gene (reference sequence). The covered CDR3 bases are TGTGCCACCCAAATACTAGAGAGGAACACTGAA. Amino acids: CATQILERNTE. The full-length CDR3 reads as CATQILERNTEAFF.

A note on this clone: The CDR3 end falls 3 residues outside the read, so it is completed with the germline J gene. The chain employs TRBV10-1 and TRBJ1-5; D unresolved. V gave up 8 bases and J gave up 6 bases, with 11 bases separating them. The CDR3 spans 12 residues. The germline V gene encodes CDR1 WNHNN and CDR2 SYGVQD (reference sequence). Incomplete CDR3 DNA: TGCGCCAGCCCTTCCCTAGGTCAGCCC. Protein product: CASPSLGQP. The CDR3 as a whole reads CASPSLGQPQHF.

Remarks on this clone: The CDR3 end lies 3 residues beyond the end of the read and is filled in from the germline J gene. The chain is built from TRBV7-2 and TRBJ1-2; D perhaps matches TRBD1 (5 bases). V was trimmed by 0 bases and J by 2 bases, leaving 7 bases between them. The CDR3 has 14 amino acids. The germline CDR1 and CDR2 sequences are SGHTA and FQGNSA. The DNA read from the CDR3 is TGTGCCAGCAGCTTAGCAGGGGCGAACTATGGC. Protein product: CASSLAGANYG. The CDR3, in full, reads CASSLAGANYGYTF.

Points on this clone: The CDR3 end lies 3 residues beyond the end of the read and is filled in from the germline J gene. The J gene is TRBJ2-3, the V gene TRBV2; 8 bases align to TRBD2. Germline trimming cut 6 bases from V and 2 bases from J; bases unmatched to any gene: 7. The germline CDR1 and CDR2 sequences are SNHLY and FYNNEI. The CDR3 covers 15 residues. Partial CDR3 DNA: TGTGCCAGCAGGGACCCTAGCGGGCTCACAGATACG. It specifies CASRDPSGLTDT. The whole CDR3 is CASRDPSGLTDTQYF. Filled out from reference TRBV2 and TRBJ2-3, the complete variable domain reads EPEVTQTPSHQVTQMGQEVILRCVPISNHLYFYWYRQILGQKVEFLVSFYNNEISEKSEIFDDQFSVERPDGSNFTLKIRSTKLEDSAMYFCASRDPSGLTDTQYFGPGTRLTVL.

Concerning this clone itself: Coverage ceases 3 residues before the CDR3 finishes, and the germline J gene fills in the end. The chain employs TRBV10-1 and TRBJ1-1, with a possible D match to TRBD1 (5 bases). The germline V gene encodes CDR1 WNHNN and CDR2 SYGVQD (reference sequence). V lost 6 bases, J lost 2 bases, and 13 bases lay in between. The CDR3 loop spans 14 amino acids. The sequenced part of the CDR3 DNA is TGCGCCAGCAGCAGGGACTCAATTAACACTGAA. Translated, it gives CASSRDSINTE. The whole CDR3 sequence is CASSRDSINTEAFF.

Note on this clone: Read coverage stops 3 residues before the CDR3 terminus; the germline J gene supplies the remainder. The V gene is TRBV20-1, the J gene TRBJ2-2; 11 positions agree with TRBD2. V shed 4 bases and J 7 bases; nucleotides not matched to a gene: 11. The germline V gene encodes CDR1 DFQATT and CDR2 SNEGSKA (reference sequence). This CDR3 spans 16 amino acids. This CDR3 is CSATPTSGSRNGELFF. Incomplete CDR3 DNA: TGCAGTGCTACACCTACTAGCGGGAGTAGGAACGGGGAG.

A word on this clone: The CDR3 goes on 3 residues after the read ends, and that part is filled in from the germline J gene. The chain combines TRBV29-1 with TRBJ2-1; 10 bases map to TRBD1. Trimming cost V 3 bases and J 6 bases; bases outside gene matches: 5. From germline, CDR1 is SQVTM and CDR2 ANQGSEA. This CDR3 comprises 14 residues. The CDR3 loop is CSVDGTGVPNEQFF. The sequenced part of the CDR3 DNA is TGCAGCGTTGACGGGACAGGGGTTCCCAATGAG.

Comments on this clone: The CDR3 end lies 3 residues beyond the end of the read and is filled in from the germline J gene. This rearrangement joins TRBV5-1 to TRBJ2-7, with D possibly matching TRBD2 (7 bases). The CDR3 has 15 residues. Deletions cut 0 bases from V and 0 bases from J, with 10 bases between. Germline CDR1 reads SGHRS; CDR2 reads YFSETQ. The sequenced part of the CDR3 DNA is TGCGCCAGCAGCTTGGGGGCGGGGGCCTCCTACGAG. Its protein product is CASSLGAGASYE. The complete CDR3 protein is CASSLGAGASYEQYF.

Notes on this clone: With the read ending 3 residues before the CDR3 end, the germline J gene is used to fill in that end. The J gene is TRBJ2-1, the V gene TRBV19, with D possibly being TRBD1 (6 bases). The germline V and J ends were trimmed by 0 bases and 2 bases, with 11 bases remaining between them. CDR3 length: 16 amino acids. The germline V gene has CDR1 LNHDA and CDR2 SQIVND (reference sequence). Incomplete CDR3 DNA: TGTGCCAGTAGTATAGAAGGGGGTTCCCCCTACAATGAG. Translation gives CASSIEGGSPYNE. The CDR3, in full, reads CASSIEGGSPYNEQFF. Full variable domain (outside the CDR3, taken from reference TRBV19 and TRBJ2-1): DGGITQSPKYLFRKEGQNVTLSCEQNLNHDAMYWYRQDPGQGLRLIYYSQIVNDFQKGDIAEGYSVSREKKESFPLTVTSAQKNPTAFYLCASSIEGGSPYNEQFFGPGTRLTVL.

As to this clone: The read halts 3 residues ahead of the CDR3 end, with the missing end drawn from the germline J gene. The chain couples TRBV7-6 to TRBJ2-2; a weak D match, TRBD2 (6 bases). From germline, CDR1 is SGHVS and CDR2 FNYEAQ. V lost 3 bases and J lost 3, with 11 bases in between. This CDR3 comprises 15 residues. Partial CDR3 DNA: TGTGCCAGCAGCTTCGGTAGCGGATACACCGGGGAG. As protein: CASSFGSGYTGE. The complete CDR3 reads CASSFGSGYTGELFF.

As regards this clone: The CDR3 is cut off 3 residues early in the read; its end comes from the germline J gene. The chain recombines TRBV29-1 with TRBJ2-7; 9 bases map to TRBD1. Germline CDR1 SQVTM, CDR2 ANQGSEA. V gave up 7 bases and J gave up 0 bases; unmatched junction bases: 4. The CDR3 loop spans 13 amino acids. Incomplete CDR3 DNA: TGCAGCGCCCGGGACAGGGCCTCCTACGAG. Translating gives CSARDRASYE. The full CDR3 is CSARDRASYEQYF.